The 31 T cell receptor beta chains reported below all come from one sample, sequenced in a study of shared clonotypes between healthy human individuals. The assay was immunoSEQ multiplex PCR, and TCRdb's table has in-frame clones only and misses some. The data show some 1 million clones, with around 74% seen just once and roughly 1.4% held by the top ten. The specimen was memory CD4+ T cells sorted from blood. As for subset: CD45RA-negative fraction. The receptors come from a man aged 18 to 29 in good health.

The chain employs TRBV30 and TRBJ2-5, with 7 nucleotides matching TRBD1. Germline CDR1 and CDR2: GTSNPN and SVGIG (reference sequence). CDR3 length: 14 amino acids. Unmatched junction bases numbered 9, after V lost 4 bases and J lost 4 bases. CDR3 nucleotide sequence: TGTGCCTGGAACGACCAGGGGGTCCGAGAGACCCAGTACTTC. It translates to CAWNDQGVRETQYF.

The rearrangement uses TRBV29-1 and TRBJ2-3, with D possibly TRBD2 on 6 matching bases. The germline V gene encodes CDR1 SQVTM and CDR2 ANQGSEA. The CDR3 is 15 residues long. V was cut by 6 bases and J by 2 bases, with 18 bases left in between. The CDR3 nucleotides are TGCAGCGTGAGTACACCCCGGGGGAACACAGATACGCAGTATTTT. Residues: CSVSTPRGNTDTQYF.

The gene calls are TRBV5-1 and TRBJ1-2, with D hard to call. The germline gives CDR1 SGHRS, CDR2 YFSETQ. The CDR3 covers 15 residues. The V end was cut by 4 bases, the J end by 8 bases, with 21 bases between. The CDR3 bases are TGCGCCAGCAGCAGCAAAAACGGGCCATTGGAAGGCTACACCTTC. Translated, it gives CASSSKNGPLEGYTF. Looking up the rest from reference TRBV5-1 and TRBJ1-2 gives the full variable domain: KAGVTQTPRYLIKTRGQQVTLSCSPISGHRSVSWYQQTPGQGLQFLFEYFSETQRNKGNFPGRFSGRQFSNSRSEMNVSTLELGDSALYLCASSSKNGPLEGYTFGSGTRLTVV.

The chain is built from TRBV30 and TRBJ2-3; 13 nucleotides match TRBD2. The V and J ends lost 2 bases and 5 bases, in that order; junction bases with no gene match: 1. CDR1 is GTSNPN, CDR2 SVGIG, per germline (reference sequence). The CDR3 consists of 14 residues. The CDR3 sequence is CAWSRTSGRDTQYF. The CDR3 DNA reads TGTGCCTGGAGTCGGACTAGCGGGAGAGATACGCAGTATTTT.

The DNA for the CDR3 is TGTGCCAGCGGTGGACTAGACCGAGAGACCCAGTACTTC. It encodes CASGGLDRETQYF. The chain carries TRBV2 and TRBJ2-5; 7 bases line up with TRBD2. V was clipped by 8 bases and J by 4 bases; unmatched bases: 7. The germline V gene encodes CDR1 SNHLY and CDR2 FYNNEI. This CDR3 comprises 13 residues.

V gene TRBV19 combines with J gene TRBJ1-5, with D possibly being TRBD1 (6 bases). V lost 4 bases to trimming and J lost 4 bases, with 11 bases between them. This CDR3 comprises 14 residues. Germline V gene sequence: CDR1 LNHDA, CDR2 SQIVND (reference sequence). CDR3 sequence reads: CASSNRETNQPQHF. The CDR3 nucleotides read TGTGCCAGTAGTAACAGGGAAACAAATCAGCCCCAGCATTTT.

This clone is a singleton in its sample. CDR3 region: CASSLSKTYASYEQYF. The DNA for the CDR3 is TGTGCCAGCAGTTTATCGAAGACATACGCCTCCTACGAGCAGTACTTC. The chain combines TRBV27 with TRBJ2-7; D is unresolved. The V end was cut by 0 bases, the J end by 0 bases, with 12 bases between. Germline V gives CDR1 MNHEY, CDR2 SMNVEV (reference sequence). This CDR3 is 16 amino acids long.

The chain joins TRBV5-4 to TRBJ2-7; D remains ambiguous. CDR1 and CDR2 (germline): SGHNT, YYREEE (reference sequence). Trimming removed 5 bases from V and 5 bases from J, with 14 bases in between. The CDR3 consists of 13 residues. The CDR3 nucleotides read TGTGCCAGCAGTTGGCGGCCCCTTCACGAGCAGTACTTC. Amino acids: CASSWRPLHEQYF.

This chain joins TRBV6-1 and TRBJ1-4, with 8 bases matching TRBD1. CDR1 and CDR2 from the germline V gene are MNHNS and SASEGT. The CDR3 length is 19 residues. Trimming cost V 2 bases and J 3 bases; bases outside gene matches: 14. The CDR3 loop is CASSENHRGSGYPNEKLFF. The CDR3 bases are TGTGCCAGCAGTGAAAATCACAGGGGGAGCGGGTACCCTAATGAAAAACTGTTTTTT.

V gene TRBV5-1 combines with J gene TRBJ2-2, with 10 bases that match TRBD2. V trimming: 0 bases; J trimming: 0 bases; junction bases outside the gene matches: 8. Per germline, CDR1 SGHRS and CDR2 YFSETQ. There are 19 residues in the CDR3. CDR3 region: CASSLARTSGAANTGELFF. The CDR3 DNA reads TGCGCCAGCAGCTTGGCTCGAACTAGCGGGGCTGCGAACACCGGGGAGCTGTTTTTT.

CDR3 region: CASSPGIQGRNTGELFF. The CDR3 bases are TGTGCCAGCTCACCAGGTATACAGGGGAGGAACACCGGGGAGCTGTTTTTT. The chain employs TRBV18 and TRBJ2-2; 7 bases map to TRBD1. Germline lookup yields CDR1 KGHSH and CDR2 LQKENI. J was trimmed by 1 base and V by 2 bases; bases with no gene match: 7. The CDR3 runs 17 residues.

This sequence joins TRBV6-1 and TRBJ1-6; D is undetermined. In germline, CDR1 is MNHNS, CDR2 SASEGT. Trimming left V 3 bases short and J 10 bases short, with 7 bases between. The CDR3 covers 12 residues. DNA of the CDR3: TGTGCCAGCAGTGAGGGCTACTCACCCCTCCACTTT. Its protein is CASSEGYSPLHF.

The chain links TRBV6-6 to TRBJ2-7; maybe TRBD1 (5 bases). Trimming pared 4 bases from V and 3 bases from J, leaving 7 bases between. Germline V gives CDR1 MNHNY, CDR2 SVGAGI (reference sequence). This CDR3 is 12 amino acids long. This CDR3 reads CASSFQGYEQYF. For the CDR3, the DNA is TGTGCCAGCAGTTTTCAGGGCTACGAGCAGTACTTC.

Note on this clone: The sample holds other DNA sequences that translate to the same CDR3. The chain uses TRBV5-1 and TRBJ1-2, with 12 positions matching TRBD1. The CDR3 loop spans 15 amino acids. Trimming took 3 bases from V and 3 from J; bases not matched to a gene: 3. Germline V gene data show CDR1 as SGHRS and CDR2 as YFSETQ. The CDR3 DNA sequence: TGCGCCAGCAGCTCGGGACAGGGGGCTGACTATGGCTACACCTTC. It specifies CASSSGQGADYGYTF.

V and J are TRBV9 and TRBJ2-7; possible D gene TRBD2, 6 bases. CDR3 length: 14 amino acids. V dropped 7 bases and J dropped 2 bases, with 16 bases sitting between them. Germline assignment: CDR1 SGDLS and CDR2 YYNGEE. In nucleotides, the CDR3 is TGTGCCAGCGGAATGGATGGAGGGACCTACGAGCAGTACTTC. Amino acids: CASGMDGGTYEQYF.

This rearrangement joins TRBV19 to TRBJ2-3, with 8 bases fitting TRBD2. CDR1 LNHDA and CDR2 SQIVND come from the germline V gene (reference sequence). V lost 3 bases, J lost 1 base, and 12 bases stayed unmatched. This CDR3 is 18 amino acids long. The CDR3 protein is CASSIGSSGRSGTDTQYF. CDR3 nucleotide sequence: TGTGCCAGTAGTATCGGATCTAGCGGGCGGAGCGGCACAGATACGCAGTATTTT.

J is TRBJ2-7 and V is TRBV11-2; maybe TRBD2 (5 bases). Looked up from germline, CDR1 is SGHAT and CDR2 is FQNNGV. V was pared by 0 bases and J by 6 bases, with 18 bases between. The CDR3 covers 16 residues. CDR3 in amino acids: CASSLDYSSHPVEQYF. CDR3 coding DNA: TGTGCCAGCAGCTTAGATTATTCTAGCCACCCGGTCGAGCAGTACTTC. Combining the CDR3 with reference TRBV11-2 and TRBJ2-7 gives the whole variable domain EAGVAQSPRYKIIEKRQSVAFWCNPISGHATLYWYQQILGQGPKLLIQFQNNGVVDDSQLPKDRFSAERLKGVDSTLKIQPAKLEDSAVYLCASSLDYSSHPVEQYFGPGTRLTVT.

CDR3 DNA: TGTGCCAGCAGCGTAGACCCAGGAGCGTTTAGCACAGATACGCAGTATTTT. It encodes CASSVDPGAFSTDTQYF. V and J are TRBV9 and TRBJ2-3, with unresolved D. The CDR3 is 17 amino acids. CDR1 is SGDLS and CDR2 is YYNGEE in the germline V gene. Trimming cost V 0 bases and J 0 bases, with 14 bases left between them.

This chain joins TRBV4-3 and TRBJ1-2; 8 positions match TRBD1. The CDR3 has 15 residues. Losses at the gene ends were 4 bases for V and 4 bases for J; bases not matched to a gene: 8. Germline loops: CDR1 LGHNA, CDR2 YSLEER. The CDR3 protein is CASSPRATGGYGYTF. In DNA, the CDR3 is TGCGCCAGCAGCCCGAGAGCCACAGGGGGCTATGGCTACACCTTC.

The rearrangement uses TRBV5-1 and TRBJ2-5, with 7 bases fitting TRBD1. Germline V gene data show CDR1 as SGHRS and CDR2 as YFSETQ. Trimming removed 0 bases from V and 7 bases from J; junction bases left unmatched: 3. There are 13 residues in the CDR3. CDR3 nucleotides: TGCGCCAGCAGCTTGGACAGGGGCGGGACCCAGTACTTC. This gives the protein CASSLDRGGTQYF. The complete variable domain, with remaining parts taken from reference TRBV5-1 and TRBJ2-5, reads KAGVTQTPRYLIKTRGQQVTLSCSPISGHRSVSWYQQTPGQGLQFLFEYFSETQRNKGNFPGRFSGRQFSNSRSEMNVSTLELGDSALYLCASSLDRGGTQYFGPGTRLLVL.

In its sample, this clone was seen a few times. Lacking the conserved final phenylalanine or tryptophan, this CDR3 likely reflects a read error. The DNA is left out, because the CDR3 cannot be placed on it with certainty; the CDR3 is given as TCRdb lists it. V gene TRBV6-6 combines with J gene TRBJ2-4; the table calls TRBD1, which could not be checked here. In germline, CDR1 is MNHNY, CDR2 SVGAGI (reference sequence). The CDR3 adds up to 11 amino acids, both ends counted. CDR3 residues: CASSYSQGVIL.

This chain uses TRBV6-5 with TRBJ1-1; 8 bases agree with TRBD1. Germline assignment: CDR1 MNHEY and CDR2 SVGAGI. V was pared by 2 bases and J by 6 bases, with 11 bases of the junction left unmatched. This CDR3 is 16 amino acids long. The DNA for the CDR3 is TGTGCCAGCAGTTACGCGGCCGGGACAGGCAGCTCTGAAGCTTTCTTT. Its protein product is CASSYAAGTGSSEAFF.

The genes are TRBV27 and TRBJ1-1; D gene uncertain. Trimming removed 2 bases at V and 0 bases at J, with 10 bases between. Germline CDR1 reads MNHEY; CDR2 reads SMNVEV (reference sequence). The CDR3 contains 15 residues. The DNA for the CDR3 is TGTGCCAGCAGTTTACTACCGGAGATGAACACTGAAGCTTTCTTT. Amino acid sequence: CASSLLPEMNTEAFF.

This chain joins TRBV5-8 and TRBJ2-7; 12 bases match TRBD1. J was trimmed by 4 bases and V by 5 bases; bases with no gene match: 10. The germline CDR1 and CDR2 sequences are SGHTS and YDEGEE. The CDR3 length is 16 residues. CDR3: CASSRTGTGGWYEQYF. CDR3 sequence (DNA): TGTGCCAGCAGTCGAACCGGGACAGGGGGCTGGTACGAGCAGTACTTC.

This clone showed up many times. Other DNA sequences in the sample encode the same CDR3. The chain couples TRBV6-1 to TRBJ2-2; perhaps TRBD1 as D (5 bases). The V end lost 4 bases, the J end lost 3 bases, and 12 bases lay between the germline ends. The germline gives CDR1 MNHNS, CDR2 SASEGT. This CDR3 has 15 residues. This CDR3 is CASSVGRVDTGELFF. CDR3 DNA: TGTGCCAGCAGTGTGGGCAGGGTCGACACCGGGGAGCTGTTTTTT.

The chain uses TRBV6-6 and TRBJ2-7, with 11 nucleotides matching TRBD2. CDR1 and CDR2 (germline): MNHNY, SVGAGI (reference sequence). Losses at the gene ends were 6 bases for V and 3 bases for J; bases not matched to a gene: 10. The CDR3 is 16 residues long. CDR3 region: CASRGTSGKSFYEQYF. In DNA, the CDR3 is TGTGCCAGCAGGGGGACTAGCGGTAAATCTTTCTACGAGCAGTACTTC.

The chain uses TRBV5-4 and TRBJ2-2; D unclear. Between the trimmed V and J ends, which lost 6 bases and 4 bases, there was a span of 13 bases. Per the germline V gene, CDR1 is SGHNT and CDR2 is YYREEE (reference sequence). There are 14 residues in the CDR3. The DNA of the CDR3 is TGTGCCAGCACCAAGGACCCTTTCACCGGGGAGCTGTTTTTT. Translated, it gives CASTKDPFTGELFF.

V and J are TRBV11-2 and TRBJ1-3; 7 bases map to TRBD1. This CDR3 is 16 amino acids long. V was pared by 0 bases and J by 0 bases, with 2 bases of the junction left unmatched. From germline, CDR1 is SGHAT and CDR2 FQNNGV. The CDR3 loop reads CASSLEGGVSGNTIYF. CDR3 DNA sequence: TGTGCCAGCAGCTTAGAAGGGGGCGTCTCTGGAAACACCATATATTTT.

The chain joins TRBV28 to TRBJ1-2, with 7 bases lining up with TRBD1. Unmatched junction bases numbered 3, after V lost 7 bases and J lost 4 bases. The CDR3 is made up of 12 amino acids. The V gene's germline CDR1 is MDHEN and CDR2 SYDVKM. CDR3 coding DNA: TGTGCCAGCAATGGACAGGTCTATGGCTACACCTTC. Amino acid sequence: CASNGQVYGYTF.

The V gene is TRBV6-1, the J gene TRBJ1-1; the match to TRBD1 covers 7 bases. CDR3 length: 13 residues. V gave up 5 bases and J gave up 2 bases; unmatched junction bases: 2. Germline CDR1 and CDR2: MNHNS and SASEGT. DNA for the CDR3: TGTGCCAGCAGTAGACAGGGAAACACTGAAGCTTTCTTT. Translation gives CASSRQGNTEAFF.

CDR3 protein: CASSLRTSGSSTDTQYF. The CDR3 DNA reads TGTGCCAGCAGCTTGAGGACTAGCGGCTCTAGCACAGATACGCAGTATTTT. This chain links TRBV5-6 with TRBJ2-3, with 10 bases matching TRBD2. CDR3 length: 17 residues. The V gene's germline CDR1 is SGHDT and CDR2 YYEEEE. The junction had 5 bases not matched to a gene; V was cut back by 1 base and J by 0 bases.